This paragraph covers one TCR beta chain sequence. The antigen is unknown. Other DNA sequences from this sample encode an identical CDR3 as well. Extracted RNA was reverse transcribed into cDNA, the sequencing template. Using immunoSEQ multiplex PCR, the repertoire was profiled, and TCRdb retains in-frame clones only, with some absent. This table holds 150,000 or so clones, around 50% found once. Those with alopecia areata gave lesional scalp punch biopsies and peripheral blood. The data were obtained in a study of CD8+ T cells in alopecia areata. About the study: The drug, tofacitinib, lasted 6 to 18 months, followed by 6 months off drug. Notes on the study in general: Although TCR sharing was seen in mice, sharing across patients was less clear, possibly for HLA-related reasons. Scalp sequencing captures resident alphabeta T cells of normal skin too.

CDR3 length: 10 amino acids. V gave up 4 bases and J gave up 7 bases, with 5 bases separating them. The germline V gene has CDR1 SQVTM and CDR2 ANQGSEA. The J gene is TRBJ2-1, the V gene TRBV29-1; the D gene could be TRBD1 or TRBD2 (5 bases each). The clonotype comes from a human donor with alopecia areata. Source material: CD4+ T cells sorted from blood. In nucleotides, the CDR3 is TGCAGCGTTGGGGGGAATGAGCAGTTCTTC. Encoded protein: CSVGGNEQFF.